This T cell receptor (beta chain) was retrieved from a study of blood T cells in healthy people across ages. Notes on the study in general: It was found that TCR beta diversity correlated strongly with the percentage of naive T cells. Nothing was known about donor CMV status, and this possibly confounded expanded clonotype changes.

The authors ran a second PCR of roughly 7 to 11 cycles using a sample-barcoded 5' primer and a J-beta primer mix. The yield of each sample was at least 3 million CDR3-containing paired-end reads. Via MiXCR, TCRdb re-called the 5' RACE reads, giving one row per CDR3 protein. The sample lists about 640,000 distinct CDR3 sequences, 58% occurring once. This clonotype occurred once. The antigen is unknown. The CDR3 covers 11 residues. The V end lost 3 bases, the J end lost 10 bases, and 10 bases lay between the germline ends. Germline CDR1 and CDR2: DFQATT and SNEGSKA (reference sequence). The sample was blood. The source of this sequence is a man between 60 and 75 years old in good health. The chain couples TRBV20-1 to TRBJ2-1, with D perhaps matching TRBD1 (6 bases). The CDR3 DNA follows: TGCAGTGCTAGTCGGACAGCCGAGCAGTTCTTC. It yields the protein CSASRTAEQFF.